These T cell receptor beta chains were read from a single sample in a study of T cells after yellow fever vaccination. TCRdb called the 5' RACE reads again in MiXCR, with one record for every CDR3 protein. The sample yields fewer than 650,000 distinct CDR3 sequences, roughly a fifth seen once. The material was PBMCs, obtained more than 20 days after the first yellow fever vaccination. Source of these receptors: a young man who received the YFV17D yellow fever vaccine. Each CDR3 is given with its conserved first and last residue. A D gene is named only where the DNA matches it firmly. Size tells how often a clone was seen (once, few, many) or the class of an expanded clone, and some rows leave it out.

J gene,V gene,D gene,clone size,CDR3 DNA,CDR3 protein
TRBJ1-5,TRBV7-2,NA,NA,TGTGCCAGCAGCTACCCTGGGGGGAGCAATCAGCCCCAGCATTTT,CASSYPGGSNQPQHF
TRBJ2-1,TRBV20-1,TRBD2,few,TGCAGTGCTTTAGCGGGGTTCTACAATGAGCAGTTCTTC,CSALAGFYNEQFF
TRBJ2-1,TRBV11-2,NA,few,TGTGCCAGCAGCCGCCTAACGGTCAGCTCCTACAATGAGCAGTTCTTC,CASSRLTVSSYNEQFF
TRBJ1-6,TRBV5-1,TRBD1,few,TGCGCCAGCAGAGGGACAGGGGATTCACCCCTCCACTTT,CASRGTGDSPLHF
TRBJ2-6,TRBV24-1,NA,few,TGTGCCACCAGTGATTTACGAGCGGGGGCCAACGTCCTGACTTTC,CATSDLRAGANVLTF
TRBJ2-1,TRBV27,TRBD2,NA,TGTGCCAGCACGGTCGGGGGGGTGTACAATGAGCAGTTCTTC,CASTVGGVYNEQFF
TRBJ2-5,TRBV5-1,NA,NA,TGCGCCAGCAGCTTATACGCCTGGGGGGAGACCCAGTACTTC,CASSLYAWGETQYF
TRBJ2-5,TRBV7-3,TRBD2,few,TGTGCCAGCAGCCCTTTTAGCGGGGGGGCAGAGACCCAGTACTTC,CASSPFSGGAETQYF
TRBJ2-1,TRBV20-1,NA,NA,TGCAGTGTTCTAGTCCTGGGCAATGAGCAGTTCTTC,CSVLVLGNEQFF
TRBJ2-1,TRBV29-1,NA,few,TGCAGCGTTGAAGACGATGAGCAGTTCTTC,CSVEDDEQFF
TRBJ1-2,TRBV11-2,TRBD1,few,TGTGCCAGCAGCTTAATCGACAGGGGCGGAGGCTACACCTTC,CASSLIDRGGGYTF
TRBJ2-7,TRBV20-1,TRBD1,few,TGCAGTGCTCATATGACAGGGAGTAGGTGGTCCTACGAGCAGTACTTC,CSAHMTGSRWSYEQYF
TRBJ1-2,TRBV20-1,NA,NA,TGCAGTGCTCTTACAGGGTGGGGCGGCTACACCTTC,CSALTGWGGYTF
TRBJ2-3,TRBV27,TRBD1,NA,TGTGCCAGCACCCCAGGGGGGGGACAGGGTCATGATACGCAGTATTTT,CASTPGGGQGHDTQYF
TRBJ2-7,TRBV15,NA,NA,TGTGCCACCAGCGGAATACAGCCCTACGAGCAGTACTTC,CATSGIQPYEQYF
TRBJ2-5,TRBV7-2,NA,few,TGTGCCAGCAGCTACCCAACAGGGTTCCAAGAGACCCAGTACTTC,CASSYPTGFQETQYF
TRBJ2-7,TRBV20-1,NA,NA,TGCAGTGCTAGTTCAAGGGCTCGGGCTTACGAGCAGTACTTC,CSASSRARAYEQYF
TRBJ1-2,TRBV29-1,NA,NA,TGCAGCGCTCCGACACACAACTATGGCTACACCTTC,CSAPTHNYGYTF
TRBJ2-1,TRBV12-3/TRBV12-4,NA,few,TGTGCCAGCAGTCCCGGGGGCGGGGGTTTACACAATGAGCAGTTCTTC,CASSPGGGGLHNEQFF
TRBJ2-5,TRBV18,NA,few,TGTGCCAGCTCACCTATACTAGAGATCCAAGAGACCCAGTACTTC,CASSPILEIQETQYF
TRBJ2-7,TRBV6-5,NA,few,TGTGCCAGCAGTTACGGCAGTGGCGAGCAGTACTTC,CASSYGSGEQYF
TRBJ2-5,TRBV2,TRBD2,NA,TGTGCCAGCAGTGAGGAGCGGGGGAACCAAGAGACCCAGTACTTC,CASSEERGNQETQYF
TRBJ2-5,TRBV14,TRBD1,few,TGTGCCAGCAGCGAAATCAGGACAGGGGTATTAGAGACCCAGTACTTC,CASSEIRTGVLETQYF
TRBJ1-5,TRBV20-1,NA,NA,TGCAGTGCTAGAGAGGATGGCAATCAGCCCCAGCATTTT,CSAREDGNQPQHF
TRBJ2-3,TRBV15,NA,many,TGTGCCACCAGCAGCTCTGGAGGGCAGCTCACAGATACGCAGTATTTT,CATSSSGGQLTDTQYF
TRBJ1-1,TRBV20-1,NA,few,TGCAGTGCTAGAGCCTCGGGACCCCACACTGAAGCTTTCTTT,CSARASGPHTEAFF
TRBJ2-1,TRBV11-3,TRBD2,NA,TGTGCCAGCAGCTTAGGTCCGACTAGCGGGGGCTACAATGAGCAGTTCTTC,CASSLGPTSGGYNEQFF
TRBJ2-3,TRBV20-1,NA,few,TGCAGTGCTAGTATACCCCTTGGCACAGATACGCAGTATTTT,CSASIPLGTDTQYF
TRBJ2-5,TRBV5-4,NA,NA,TGTGCCAGCAGCTTCGGAGGGGGCGCGAGGGGAACCCAGTACTTC,CASSFGGGARGTQYF
TRBJ2-2,TRBV7-3,TRBD2,few,TGTGCCAGCAGCTTACCGACTAGCGGGGGGGCGAACACCGGGGAGCTGTTTTTT,CASSLPTSGGANTGELFF
TRBJ2-2,TRBV6-2/TRBV6-3,NA,NA,TGTGCCAGCAGTTACTCCCTTTCGGGGGAGCTGTTTTTT,CASSYSLSGELFF
TRBJ1-3,TRBV20-1,NA,NA,TGCAGTGCCGGGAGGGACTCTGGAAACACCATATATTTT,CSAGRDSGNTIYF
TRBJ2-3,TRBV7-6,NA,NA,TGTGCCAGCAGCTTCTCCGACCCAGATACGCAGTATTTT,CASSFSDPDTQYF
TRBJ2-1,TRBV19,TRBD2,NA,TGTGCCAGTAGTATATACCGGGGGGGGTTCAATGAGCAGTTCTTC,CASSIYRGGFNEQFF
TRBJ2-5,TRBV5-1,TRBD2,NA,TGCGCCAGCAGCTTTCGACTAGCGGGGGAAATCCAGTACTTC,CASSFRLAGEIQYF
TRBJ2-1,TRBV7-9,NA,NA,TGTGCCAGCAGCATATCAGAGAATGAGCAGTTCTTC,CASSISENEQFF
TRBJ2-3,TRBV20-1,TRBD2,NA,TGCAGTGCTAGAGAAACTAGCGGGGGGACTACAGATACGCAGTATTTT,CSARETSGGTTDTQYF
TRBJ2-3,TRBV13,NA,few,TGTGCCAGCAGCCCCTCCGCGGGCTACACAGATACGCAGTATTTT,CASSPSAGYTDTQYF
TRBJ2-5,TRBV18,NA,NA,TGTGCCAGCTCACCACCGGTCGTGGAGACCCAGTACTTC,CASSPPVVETQYF
TRBJ2-7,TRBV4-2,TRBD1,NA,TGTGCCAGCAGTTCGACAGGGTCCCACGAGCAGTACTTC,CASSSTGSHEQYF
TRBJ2-3,TRBV4-3,NA,many,TGCGCCAGCAGCCACAGCAGCTCTGGCACAGATACGCAGTATTTT,CASSHSSSGTDTQYF
TRBJ2-5,TRBV7-2,TRBD2,many,TGTGCCAGCAGCCCGAGCGGGGGAAAAGAGACCCAGTACTTC,CASSPSGGKETQYF
TRBJ1-1,TRBV20-1,NA,NA,TGCAGTGCTATGGGACACCTGAACACTGAAGCTTTCTTT,CSAMGHLNTEAFF
TRBJ2-3,TRBV3-1,NA,many,TGTGCCAGCAGCCCCCTATCCACAGATACGCAGTATTTT,CASSPLSTDTQYF
TRBJ1-1,TRBV29-1,NA,NA,TGCAGCGGTAGACCACACGACACTGAAGCTTTCTTT,CSGRPHDTEAFF
TRBJ1-2,TRBV3-1,NA,NA,TGTGCCAGCAGCCAAAACGGCGGGGGGCTCTATGGCTACACCTTC,CASSQNGGGLYGYTF
TRBJ2-2,TRBV11-2,NA,many,TGTGCCAGCAGCTTGTTGGACGTCTACTCTACGTCCGGGGAGCTGTTTTTT,CASSLLDVYSTSGELFF
TRBJ2-2,TRBV6-5,TRBD1,NA,TGTGCCAGCAGTTGGGACAGACCCACCGGGGAGCTGTTTTTT,CASSWDRPTGELFF
TRBJ1-2,TRBV28,NA,NA,TGTGCCAGCAGTTTGGCCAGGCGAGGCTACACCTTC,CASSLARRGYTF